One T cell receptor (beta chain) is described in this entry. These data come from a study of technical replicates of blood from a handful of donors. Data came from immunoSEQ multiplex PCR; TCRdb stores just in-frame clones and leaves some out. The table has around 60,000 clones, almost 95% seen once. Specimen: PBMCs. This clonotype originated in a human donor in good health. Some clones in this sample may be carry-over from other donors' samples.

The CDR3 is CASSSPSGGGIDTQYF. In nucleotides, the CDR3 is TGTGCCAGCAGCTCGCCTAGCGGGGGGGGAATAGATACGCAGTATTTT. The chain couples TRBV7-9 to TRBJ2-3; TRBD2 matches 12 bases. The CDR3 has 16 residues. Trimming took 4 bases from V and 5 from J; bases not matched to a gene: 7. CDR1 is SEHNR, CDR2 FQNEAQ, per germline (reference sequence).